The clone carrying this T cell receptor (beta chain) was counted at least ten times. Amplification targeted TCR beta CDR3 regions from RNA transcripts. First-round RT-PCR with HTBI primers amplified the TCR CDR3 region. TCRdb passed the multiplex PCR reads through MiXCR, listing each CDR3 protein once. The sample shows over 200,000 distinct CDR3 sequences, approximately 15% of them seen only once. This record belongs to a study of T cells in Graves' hyperthyroidism and ophthalmopathy. Extraction of PBMCs used roughly 10 ml of fresh peripheral blood. The origin of this receptor is a woman between 35 and 50 years old with Graves' hyperthyroidism that later progressed to Graves' ophthalmopathy. Specimen: blood.

CDR3 bases: TGCAGGGCGGCGGTGAACACTGAAGCTTTCTTT. This sequence encodes CRAAVNTEAFF. V is TRBV20-1 and J is TRBJ1-1, with D uncertain. This CDR3 is 11 amino acids long. Germline assignment: CDR1 DFQATT and CDR2 SNEGSKA (reference sequence).